Shown below are 25 T cell receptor beta chains from a single sample sequenced in a study of T-cell reconstitution after alpha-beta-depleted transplantation in children. Unique molecular identifiers were used in preparing the TCRbeta library. Via MiXCR, TCRdb re-called the PCR reads, giving one row per CDR3 protein. This sample carries 700,000 to 950,000 distinct CDR3 sequences, approximately 15% of them seen once, and the ten largest clones take around 5.3%. This specimen consisted of PBMCs, mostly from graft donor cells, obtained 360 days after TCRalphabeta/CD19-depleted stem cell transplant. The origin of the receptors is a male patient younger than 18 who had a stem cell transplant for acute lymphoblastic leukemia, so the T cells may come from the graft donor.

There are a few counts of this clonotype. The J gene is TRBJ2-1, the V gene TRBV24-1; 9 nucleotides match TRBD2. The germline CDR1 and CDR2 sequences are KGHDR and SFDVKD. Trimming took 4 bases from V and 8 from J; bases not matched to a gene: 8. This CDR3 contains 15 residues. The CDR3 sequence: CATSDPGLAVDEQFF. For the CDR3, the DNA is TGTGCCACCAGTGACCCGGGACTAGCAGTGGATGAGCAGTTCTTC.

The chain links TRBV29-1 to TRBJ2-2, with D possibly being TRBD2 (5 bases). Trimming took 3 bases from V and 7 from J, leaving 15 bases between them. Germline V gene data show CDR1 as SQVTM and CDR2 as ANQGSEA. The CDR3 is 14 amino acids. CDR3: CSVEVTRGHGELFF. The DNA of the CDR3 is TGCAGCGTTGAGGTCACTCGAGGGCACGGGGAGCTGTTTTTT.

The chain is built from TRBV29-1 and TRBJ2-7; D uncertain. V was shortened by 5 bases and J by 0 bases, with 14 bases between the two germline ends. Germline lookup yields CDR1 SQVTM and CDR2 ANQGSEA. This CDR3 is built from 14 residues. CDR3 DNA sequence: TGCAGCGTTCAGGAGCCACCCAGCTCCTACGAGCAGTACTTC. This sequence encodes CSVQEPPSSYEQYF.

This chain uses TRBV5-1 with TRBJ1-1; maybe TRBD1 (5 bases). The germline gives CDR1 SGHRS, CDR2 YFSETQ. CDR3 length: 15 residues. Trimming left V 0 bases short and J 6 bases short, with 15 bases between. The DNA for the CDR3 is TGCGCCAGCAGCTTGGAAGGGACGGGGAGGGCTGAAGCTTTCTTT. Its protein is CASSLEGTGRAEAFF.

In DNA form, the CDR3 reads TGCGCCAGCAGCATGCCGGGTCTAGCGGGAGGCGGCTCTAGCACAGATACGCAGTATTTT. Translated, it gives CASSMPGLAGGGSSTDTQYF. V is TRBV5-1 and J is TRBJ2-3; 11 nucleotides align to TRBD2. Per germline, CDR1 SGHRS and CDR2 YFSETQ. Germline trimming cut 4 bases from V and 0 bases from J; bases unmatched to any gene: 16. This CDR3 comprises 20 residues.

This chain joins TRBV5-1 and TRBJ1-1; D uncertain. The ends were cut back, 0 bases at V and 11 bases at J, with 17 bases in the middle. The CDR3 has 14 amino acids. The germline V gene encodes CDR1 SGHRS and CDR2 YFSETQ. The CDR3, as DNA: TGCGCCAGCAGCTTGGCTGACGGTTTAAGCGGGGCTTTCTTT. This encodes CASSLADGLSGAFF.

The chain links TRBV5-1 to TRBJ2-7; TRBD2 matches at 10 bases. The germline gives CDR1 SGHRS, CDR2 YFSETQ. This CDR3 spans 15 amino acids. V was clipped by 4 bases and J by 0 bases; unmatched bases: 4. The CDR3 DNA reads TGCGCCAGCAGCACCTTAGCGGGAGGCTCCTACGAGCAGTACTTC. This translates into CASSTLAGGSYEQYF. Full variable domain (remainder filled in from reference TRBV5-1 and TRBJ2-7): KAGVTQTPRYLIKTRGQQVTLSCSPISGHRSVSWYQQTPGQGLQFLFEYFSETQRNKGNFPGRFSGRQFSNSRSEMNVSTLELGDSALYLCASSTLAGGSYEQYFGPGTRLTVT.

The V call is TRBV4-1, the J call TRBJ2-7; 9 bases map to TRBD2. The CDR3 length is 17 residues. V lost 2 bases to trimming and J lost 3 bases; unmatched junction nucleotides: 11. CDR1 MGHRA and CDR2 YSYEKL come from the germline V gene. The DNA for the CDR3 is TGCGCCAGCAGCCAACCCCCCAGCGGGAGGCCCGACTACGAGCAGTACTTC. This translates into CASSQPPSGRPDYEQYF.

This clonotype was counted a few times. The rearrangement uses TRBV7-4 and TRBJ2-5, with 8 bases fitting TRBD2. This CDR3 spans 17 amino acids. The V gene's germline CDR1 is SGHVT and CDR2 SQSDAQ. V trimming: 4 bases; J trimming: 5 bases; junction bases outside the gene matches: 15. The CDR3 is CASSSEEAGEDRETQYF. The CDR3 coding sequence is TGTGCCAGCAGCTCCGAAGAAGCGGGAGAGGACCGGGAGACCCAGTACTTC.

This clonotype was observed many times. The chain links TRBV5-1 to TRBJ1-1; possible D gene TRBD1, 6 bases. CDR1 is SGHRS and CDR2 is YFSETQ in the germline V gene. The CDR3 covers 15 residues. The V and J ends lost 2 bases and 6 bases respectively, with 17 bases between them. As DNA, the CDR3 is TGCGCCAGCAGCTTAAAACAGGGTCTCGGTGCTGAAGCTTTCTTT. Encoded protein: CASSLKQGLGAEAFF.

In its sample, this clonotype was seen a few times. This chain joins TRBV5-1 and TRBJ2-1; unclear D gene. The germline V gene encodes CDR1 SGHRS and CDR2 YFSETQ. The CDR3 loop spans 15 amino acids. V was pared by 4 bases and J by 3 bases, with 14 bases between. CDR3 sequence reads: CASSVDLTHYNEQFF. CDR3 sequence (DNA): TGCGCCAGCAGCGTTGACTTAACGCACTACAATGAGCAGTTCTTC.

This clonotype was detected many times. The V call is TRBV10-3, the J call TRBJ1-2; D is unclear. Per germline, CDR1 ENHRY and CDR2 SYGVKD. V was shortened by 0 bases and J by 4 bases, with 3 bases between the two germline ends. This CDR3 is 12 amino acids long. Written as DNA, the CDR3 is TGTGCCATCAGTGAGTCCAGCTATGGCTACACCTTC. Encoded protein: CAISESSYGYTF.

This clonotype came up many times. V and J are TRBV4-1 and TRBJ1-1; D call uncertain. The V and J ends lost 3 bases and 5 bases respectively, with 10 bases between them. Germline assignment: CDR1 MGHRA and CDR2 YSYEKL. This CDR3 region has 13 residues. In DNA, the CDR3 is TGCGCCAGCAGCCAGTCGACGGGGACTGAAGCTTTCTTT. It is translated as CASSQSTGTEAFF.

The chain employs TRBV5-1 and TRBJ2-1; 9 nucleotides align to TRBD1. The CDR3 consists of 18 residues. Germline lookup yields CDR1 SGHRS and CDR2 YFSETQ. V trimming: 2 bases; J trimming: 2 bases; junction bases outside the gene matches: 11. CDR3 in DNA: TGCGCCAGCAGCTTTCGGGGTCTCGGGACAGGGACCTACAATGAGCAGTTCTTC. Its translation: CASSFRGLGTGTYNEQFF. The variable domain in full, completed from reference TRBV5-1 and TRBJ2-1, reads KAGVTQTPRYLIKTRGQQVTLSCSPISGHRSVSWYQQTPGQGLQFLFEYFSETQRNKGNFPGRFSGRQFSNSRSEMNVSTLELGDSALYLCASSFRGLGTGTYNEQFFGPGTRLTVL.

This chain connects TRBV20-1 to TRBJ2-1, with D unclear. CDR1 and CDR2 from the germline V gene are DFQATT and SNEGSKA (reference sequence). The CDR3 runs 12 residues. Trimming removed 6 bases at V and 3 bases at J, with 9 bases between. DNA for the CDR3: TGCAGTGCCCGGCGGAACTACAATGAGCAGTTCTTC. Translated, it gives CSARRNYNEQFF.

This clonotype has ten or more counts. The chain has TRBV7-3 and TRBJ2-5; D is uncertain. In germline, CDR1 is SGHTA, CDR2 FQGTGA. The CDR3 sequence is 16 residues long. The V and J ends lost 3 bases and 0 bases respectively, with 14 bases between them. CDR3 nucleotide sequence: TGTGCCAGCAGCTTCGGGCCCCTCCGGAACCAAGAGACCCAGTACTTC. This sequence encodes CASSFGPLRNQETQYF.

The chain has TRBV18 and TRBJ2-7; TRBD1 aligns across 9 bases. V shed 2 bases, J shed 1 base, and the junction held 6 bases outside the gene matches. CDR1 is KGHSH, CDR2 LQKENI, per germline. The CDR3 is 16 residues long. CDR3: CASSPNRGRGSYEQYF. CDR3 in DNA: TGTGCCAGCTCACCAAACAGGGGGCGGGGGTCCTACGAGCAGTACTTC.

This clonotype was picked up a small number of times. The chain combines TRBV12-3 or TRBV12-4 with TRBJ1-1; D call uncertain. The CDR3 runs to 13 residues. Trimming took 6 bases from V and 5 from J, leaving 13 bases between them. CDR3 loop: CASSPQVQTEAFF. CDR3 DNA: TGTGCCAGCAGCCCCCAGGTACAGACTGAAGCTTTCTTT.

This clonotype was seen more than once but under ten times. V and J are TRBV7-3 and TRBJ2-7; perhaps D is TRBD1 or TRBD2 (6 bases each). Germline lookup yields CDR1 SGHTA and CDR2 FQGTGA. The germline V and J ends were trimmed by 5 bases and 2 bases, with 16 bases remaining between them. The CDR3 extends over 15 amino acids. CDR3 region: CASSPVGGTTYEQYF. In DNA form, the CDR3 reads TGTGCCAGCAGCCCAGTAGGGGGGACAACCTACGAGCAGTACTTC.

This clonotype was seen only a few times. V and J are TRBV5-5 and TRBJ1-5; the D gene is possibly TRBD1 (5 bases). Between the trimmed V and J ends, which lost 0 bases and 6 bases, there was a span of 16 bases. Germline CDR1 is SGHKS and CDR2 is YYEKEE (reference sequence). The CDR3 loop spans 16 amino acids. CDR3: CASSLVANGGSQPQHF. DNA for the CDR3: TGTGCCAGCAGCTTGGTGGCGAATGGGGGATCTCAGCCCCAGCATTTT.

This clonotype was found a few times. The chain links TRBV5-6 to TRBJ2-3; a possible D gene is TRBD2 (5 bases). The V end was cut by 2 bases, the J end by 6 bases, with 16 bases between. CDR1 and CDR2 (germline): SGHDT, YYEEEE. The CDR3 spans 15 residues. The CDR3 here is CASSFSPSSSDTQYF. The DNA of the CDR3 is TGTGCCAGCAGCTTCTCTCCTAGCTCCAGCGATACGCAGTATTTT.

This clonotype was counted a few times. The rearrangement links TRBV12-3 or TRBV12-4 to TRBJ2-7, with TRBD2 identical over 11 bases. Trimming took 5 bases from V and 2 from J; bases not matched to a gene: 5. CDR3 length: 15 amino acids. CDR3 in amino acids: CASSTRLAGPYEQYF. CDR3 nucleotide sequence: TGTGCCAGCAGTACAAGACTAGCGGGACCCTACGAGCAGTACTTC.

This clonotype has more than one count but fewer than ten. The J gene is TRBJ1-4, the V gene TRBV7-9; D perhaps matches TRBD1 (6 bases). The CDR3 runs to 14 residues. Trimming left V 9 bases short and J 7 bases short, with 18 bases between. Germline loops: CDR1 SEHNR, CDR2 FQNEAQ (reference sequence). In DNA, the CDR3 is TGTGCCAGTGCCACCGGACTCAGGGGTGAAAAACTGTTTTTT. Translation: CASATGLRGEKLFF.

This rearrangement joins TRBV20-1 to TRBJ2-7; 7 bases line up with TRBD1. Trimming cost V 0 bases and J 1 base; bases outside gene matches: 9. The CDR3 is 16 residues long. Germline assignment: CDR1 DFQATT and CDR2 SNEGSKA (reference sequence). The CDR3 bases are TGCAGTGCTAGAGAAGGGAAGACAGGGATATCCTACGAGCAGTACTTC. It translates to CSAREGKTGISYEQYF.

V usage is TRBV27 and J usage is TRBJ2-5; D possibly corresponds to TRBD1 (6 bases). The CDR3 loop spans 15 amino acids. Trimming shortened V by 5 bases and J by 0 bases, and 13 bases separated the two germline ends. The germline CDR1 and CDR2 sequences are MNHEY and SMNVEV (reference sequence). The CDR3 DNA is TGTGCCAGCAGTCCCCTACAGGGCAACCAAGAGACCCAGTACTTC. Amino acids: CASSPLQGNQETQYF.